Each of the 8 T cell receptor beta chains below was sequenced from the same sample in a study of T cell responses to AZD1222 COVID-19 vaccine. Some clones are missing from TCRdb's copy, which holds only in-frame ones; the method was immunoSEQ multiplex PCR. The sample lists 95,000 to 150,000 clones, less than 90% occurring once. Sequencing was performed on peripheral blood, taken on day 0 of AZD1222 vaccination. The receptors stem from an adult in good health.

This clone was recorded once. One end of the junction fails to match germline, which may point to a read error. The chain employs TRBV7-7 and TRBJ2-3, with TRBD2 matching 7 bases. Per germline, CDR1 SSHAT and CDR2 FNYEAQ (reference sequence). This CDR3 region has 16 residues. For the CDR3, the DNA is TGTGCTAGCAGCTTACTGTCTAGCGGAGGGACAGATACGCAGTATTTT. Translating it yields CASSLLSSGGTDTQYF.

This rearrangement joins TRBV24-1 to TRBJ2-5, with TRBD1 matching over 7 bases. The length of the CDR3 is 15 residues. In germline, CDR1 is KGHDR, CDR2 SFDVKD. V shed 0 bases and J 4 bases; nucleotides not matched to a gene: 4. CDR3 region: CATSDLKTGLETQYF. The CDR3 DNA follows: TGTGCCACCAGTGATTTGAAGACAGGGCTAGAGACCCAGTACTTC.

This chain connects TRBV3-1 (or the pseudogene TRBV3-2) to TRBJ2-7; D tentatively fits TRBD1 or TRBD2 (6 bases each). The CDR3 loop spans 18 amino acids. Germline CDR1 and CDR2: LGHDT and YNNKEL (reference sequence). The V end lost 1 base, the J end lost 1 base, and 20 bases lay between the germline ends. CDR3 sequence: CASSQGGRGAGRSYEQYF. CDR3 nucleotide sequence: TGTGCCAGCAGCCAAGGGGGGCGAGGGGCGGGGAGGTCCTACGAGCAGTACTTC.

This clone has a handful of counts. The chain recombines TRBV19 with TRBJ1-6; D gene uncertain. The germline V gene encodes CDR1 LNHDA and CDR2 SQIVND (reference sequence). Trimming pared 0 bases from V and 9 bases from J, leaving 12 bases between. CDR3 size: 15 residues. For the CDR3, the DNA is TGTGCCAGTAGTATAGATGGGAGAGGGTTTTCACCCCTCCACTTT. Its protein product is CASSIDGRGFSPLHF.

This rearrangement joins TRBV6-5 to TRBJ2-7; 12 bases match TRBD2. The CDR3 sequence is 14 residues long. V lost 5 bases to trimming and J lost 4 bases; unmatched junction nucleotides: 3. Germline CDR1 reads MNHEY; CDR2 reads SVGAGI. In nucleotides, the CDR3 is TGTGCCAGCAGTAGACTAGCGGGGGTTTACGAGCAGTACTTC. Its translation: CASSRLAGVYEQYF.

The rearrangement links TRBV5-6 to TRBJ1-2; D is perhaps TRBD1 (5 bases). The germline gives CDR1 SGHDT, CDR2 YYEEEE. V was shortened by 0 bases and J by 3 bases, with 12 bases between the two germline ends. The CDR3 is 15 residues long. CDR3 DNA sequence: TGTGCCAGCAGCTTGGTGGGAGGGGAGGACTATGGCTACACCTTC. This encodes CASSLVGGEDYGYTF.

The chain uses TRBV21-1 and TRBJ2-5. TRBV21-1 is an annotated pseudogene. CDR3 length equals 16 residues. This CDR3 reads CASSKLGSKSQETQYF. The CDR3, as DNA: TGTGCCAGCAGCAAACTTGGCTCGAAGAGCCAAGAGACCCAGTACTTC.

V is TRBV19 and J is TRBJ2-7; TRBD2 matches 12 bases. The CDR3 runs to 15 residues. The ends lost 1 base at V and 2 bases at J; junction bases unmatched: 0. The germline CDR1 and CDR2 sequences are LNHDA and SQIVND (reference sequence). CDR3: CASSIGTSGTYEQYF. CDR3 DNA: TGTGCCAGTAGTATAGGGACTAGCGGGACCTACGAGCAGTACTTC.